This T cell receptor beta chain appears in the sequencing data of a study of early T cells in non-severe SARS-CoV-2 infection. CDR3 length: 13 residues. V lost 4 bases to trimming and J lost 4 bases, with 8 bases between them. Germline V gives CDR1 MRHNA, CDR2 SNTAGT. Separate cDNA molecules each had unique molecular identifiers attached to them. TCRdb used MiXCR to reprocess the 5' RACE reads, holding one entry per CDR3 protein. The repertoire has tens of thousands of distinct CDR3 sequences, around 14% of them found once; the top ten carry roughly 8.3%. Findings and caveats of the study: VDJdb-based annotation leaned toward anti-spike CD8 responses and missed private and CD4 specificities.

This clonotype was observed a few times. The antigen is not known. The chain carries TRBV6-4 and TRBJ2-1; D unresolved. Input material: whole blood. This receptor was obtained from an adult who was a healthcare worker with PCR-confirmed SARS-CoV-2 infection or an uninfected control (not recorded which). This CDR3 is CASSADDYNEQFF. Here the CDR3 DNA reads TGTGCCAGCAGTGCGGACGATTACAATGAGCAGTTCTTC.